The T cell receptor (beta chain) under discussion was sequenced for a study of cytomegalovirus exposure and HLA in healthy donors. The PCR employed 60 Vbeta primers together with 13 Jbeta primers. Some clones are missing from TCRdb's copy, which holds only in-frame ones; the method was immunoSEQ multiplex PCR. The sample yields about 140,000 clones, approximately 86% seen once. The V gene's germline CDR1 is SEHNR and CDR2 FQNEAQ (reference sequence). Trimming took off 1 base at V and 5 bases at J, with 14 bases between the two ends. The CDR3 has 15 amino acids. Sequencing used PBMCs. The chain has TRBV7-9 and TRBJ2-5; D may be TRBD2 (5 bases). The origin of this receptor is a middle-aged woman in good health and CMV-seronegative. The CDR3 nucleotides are TGTGCCAGCAGCTTAGAATCGTTGGGGAGTGAGACCCAGTACTTC. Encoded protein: CASSLESLGSETQYF.